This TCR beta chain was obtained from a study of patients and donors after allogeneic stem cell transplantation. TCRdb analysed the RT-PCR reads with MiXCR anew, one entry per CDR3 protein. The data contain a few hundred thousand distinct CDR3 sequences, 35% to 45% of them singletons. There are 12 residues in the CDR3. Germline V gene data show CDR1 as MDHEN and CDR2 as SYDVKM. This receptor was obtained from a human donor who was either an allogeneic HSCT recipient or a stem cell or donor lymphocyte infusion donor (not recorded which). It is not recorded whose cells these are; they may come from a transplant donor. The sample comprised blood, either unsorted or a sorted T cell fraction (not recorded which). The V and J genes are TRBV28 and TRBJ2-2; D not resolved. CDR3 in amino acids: CSSTANTGELFF. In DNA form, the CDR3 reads TGTAGTAGTACAGCGAACACCGGGGAGCTGTTTTTT.